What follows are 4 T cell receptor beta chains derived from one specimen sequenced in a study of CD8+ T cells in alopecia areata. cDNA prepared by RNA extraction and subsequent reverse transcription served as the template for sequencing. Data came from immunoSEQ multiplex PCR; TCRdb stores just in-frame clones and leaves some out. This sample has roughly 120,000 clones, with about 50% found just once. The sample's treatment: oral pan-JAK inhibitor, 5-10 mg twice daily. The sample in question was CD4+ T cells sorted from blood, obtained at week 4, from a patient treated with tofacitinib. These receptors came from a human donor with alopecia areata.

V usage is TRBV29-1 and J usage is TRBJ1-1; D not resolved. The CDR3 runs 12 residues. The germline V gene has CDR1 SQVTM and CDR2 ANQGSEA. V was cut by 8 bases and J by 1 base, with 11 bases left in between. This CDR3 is CSSRDWNTEAFF. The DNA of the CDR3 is TGCAGCTCGCGTGACTGGAACACTGAAGCTTTCTTT.

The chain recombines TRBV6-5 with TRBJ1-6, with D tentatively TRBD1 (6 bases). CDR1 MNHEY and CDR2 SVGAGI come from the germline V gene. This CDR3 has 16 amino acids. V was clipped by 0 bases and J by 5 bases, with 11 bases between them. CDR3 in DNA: TGTGCCAGCAGTTACTCAACAGGGAGGGATAATTCACCCCTCCACTTT. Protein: CASSYSTGRDNSPLHF.

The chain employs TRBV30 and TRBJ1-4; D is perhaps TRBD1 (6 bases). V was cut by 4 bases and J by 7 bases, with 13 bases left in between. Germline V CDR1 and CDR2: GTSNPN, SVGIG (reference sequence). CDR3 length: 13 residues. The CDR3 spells CAWKGGSGEKLFF. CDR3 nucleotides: TGTGCCTGGAAGGGGGGATCCGGTGAAAAACTGTTTTTT.

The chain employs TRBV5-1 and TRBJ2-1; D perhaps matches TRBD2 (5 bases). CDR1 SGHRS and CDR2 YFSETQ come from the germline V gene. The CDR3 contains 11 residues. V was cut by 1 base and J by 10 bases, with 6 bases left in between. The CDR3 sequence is CASSLSGEQFF. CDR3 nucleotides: TGCGCCAGCAGCTTGAGCGGCGAGCAGTTCTTC.